This T cell receptor (beta chain) was sequenced for a study of response to subunit inactivated influenza vaccine. MiXCR, run by TCRdb on the RT-PCR reads, gives a single entry per CDR3 protein. The table has more than 400,000 distinct CDR3 sequences, roughly 9.7% seen once. From germline, CDR1 is MNHEY and CDR2 SMNVEV (reference sequence). V lost 4 bases and J lost 6; bases outside the gene matches: 5. This CDR3 has 13 amino acids. The rearrangement joins TRBV27 to TRBJ2-7; 8 nucleotides align to TRBD1. This specimen was PBMCs from blood, taken 45 days after vaccination. This TCR was recovered from a man in his fifties or sixties who received an inactivated influenza vaccine. In nucleotides, the CDR3 is TGTGCCAGCAGTTCCACTGGGACAGGCGAGCAGTACTTC. Translation: CASSSTGTGEQYF.